This section outlines one T cell receptor (beta chain) sequence together with its context. Its antigen is undetermined. MiXCR, applied by TCRdb to the 5' RACE reads, yields one record per CDR3 protein. The sample comprises some 840,000 distinct CDR3 sequences, 12% of which are singletons, and 0.45% to 0.6% rests with the top ten. This sample is part of a study of CD8 T cells in ankylosing spondylitis. V lost 6 bases, J lost 0 bases, and 18 bases lay in between. In germline, CDR1 is DFQATT, CDR2 SNEGSKA (reference sequence). CDR3 length: 15 amino acids. Regarding the study as a whole: Clones tied to disease were said to be significantly enriched in matched ankylosing spondylitis synovial fluid. The study identified a TCR beta motif of several highly homologous variants that appeared characteristic of ankylosing spondylitis blood. Prior literature has documented some motif variants in synovial fluid and blood from reactive arthritis.

This TCR was sampled from a male donor with ankylosing spondylitis. This chain links TRBV20-1 with TRBJ2-7; D remains unclear. Sequenced sample: blood, either unsorted or a sorted T cell fraction (not recorded which). The CDR3 DNA follows: TGCAGTGCCCTAGGACCCACGAGAAGCTCCTACGAGCAGTACTTC. Its translation is CSALGPTRSSYEQYF.